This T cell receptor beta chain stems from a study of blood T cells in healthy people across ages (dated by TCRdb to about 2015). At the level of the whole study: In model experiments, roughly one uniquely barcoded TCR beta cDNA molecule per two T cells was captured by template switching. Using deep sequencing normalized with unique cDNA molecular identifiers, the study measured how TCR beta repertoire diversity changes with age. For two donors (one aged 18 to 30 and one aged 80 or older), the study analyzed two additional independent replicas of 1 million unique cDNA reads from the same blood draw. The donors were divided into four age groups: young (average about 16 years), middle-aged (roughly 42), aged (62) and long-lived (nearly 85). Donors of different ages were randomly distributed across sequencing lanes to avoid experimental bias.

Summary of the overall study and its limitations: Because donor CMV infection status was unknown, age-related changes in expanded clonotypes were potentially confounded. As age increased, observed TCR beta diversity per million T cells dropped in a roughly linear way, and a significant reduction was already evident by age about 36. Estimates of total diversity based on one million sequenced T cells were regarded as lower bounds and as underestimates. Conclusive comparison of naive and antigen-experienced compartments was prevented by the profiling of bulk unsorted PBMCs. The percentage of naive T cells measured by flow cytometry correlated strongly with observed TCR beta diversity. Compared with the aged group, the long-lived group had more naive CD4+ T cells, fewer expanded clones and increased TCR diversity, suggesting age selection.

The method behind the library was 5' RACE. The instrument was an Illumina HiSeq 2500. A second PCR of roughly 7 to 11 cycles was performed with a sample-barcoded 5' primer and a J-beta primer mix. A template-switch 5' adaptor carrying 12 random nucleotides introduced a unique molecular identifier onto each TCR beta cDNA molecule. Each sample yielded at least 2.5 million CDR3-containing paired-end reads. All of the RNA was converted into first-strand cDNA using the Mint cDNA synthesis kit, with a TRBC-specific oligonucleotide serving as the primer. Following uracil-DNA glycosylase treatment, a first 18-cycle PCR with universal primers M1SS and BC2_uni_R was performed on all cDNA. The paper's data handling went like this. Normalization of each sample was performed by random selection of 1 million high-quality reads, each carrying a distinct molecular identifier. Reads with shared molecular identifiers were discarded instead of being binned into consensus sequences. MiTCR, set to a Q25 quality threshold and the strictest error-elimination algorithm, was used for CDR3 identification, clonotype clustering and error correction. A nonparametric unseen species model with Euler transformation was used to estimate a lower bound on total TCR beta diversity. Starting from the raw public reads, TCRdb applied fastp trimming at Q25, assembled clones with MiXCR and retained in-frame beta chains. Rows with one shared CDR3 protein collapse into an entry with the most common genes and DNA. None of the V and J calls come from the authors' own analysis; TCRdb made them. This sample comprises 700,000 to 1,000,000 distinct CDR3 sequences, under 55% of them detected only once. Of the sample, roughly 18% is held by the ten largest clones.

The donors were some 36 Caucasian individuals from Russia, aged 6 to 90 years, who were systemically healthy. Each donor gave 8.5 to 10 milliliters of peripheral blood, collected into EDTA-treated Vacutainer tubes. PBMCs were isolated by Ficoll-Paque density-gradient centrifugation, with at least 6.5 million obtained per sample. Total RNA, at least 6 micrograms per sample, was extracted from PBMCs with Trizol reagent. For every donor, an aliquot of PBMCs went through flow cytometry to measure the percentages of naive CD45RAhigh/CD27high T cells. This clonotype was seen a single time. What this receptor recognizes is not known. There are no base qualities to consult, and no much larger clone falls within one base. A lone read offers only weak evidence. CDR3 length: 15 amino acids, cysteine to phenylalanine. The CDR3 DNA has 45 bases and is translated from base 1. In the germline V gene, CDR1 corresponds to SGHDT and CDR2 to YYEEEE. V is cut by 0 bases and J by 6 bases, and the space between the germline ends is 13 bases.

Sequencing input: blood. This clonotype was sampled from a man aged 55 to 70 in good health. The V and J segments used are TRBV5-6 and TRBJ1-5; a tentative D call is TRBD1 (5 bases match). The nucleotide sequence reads TGTGCCAGCAGCTTGGGGGGGAGGGTAGCTCAGCCCCAGCATTTT. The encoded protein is CASSLGGRVAQPQHF.